This T cell receptor beta chain was sequenced in a study of cytomegalovirus exposure and HLA in healthy donors. The overall study: Among the approximately 430 donors who were genotyped, about 86% fell in the genetic ancestry cluster that is associated with self-reported Caucasian donors. Findings and limits, study-wide: An analysis that was carried out later associated fewer than 20,000 TCR beta sequences with HLA alleles at 0.05 false discovery rate. For TCR beta chains, V- and J-gene trimming was later linked to a missense DCLRE1C variant.

The V and J ends lost 9 bases and 9 bases respectively, with 17 bases between them. The CDR3 has 12 residues. CDR1 and CDR2 from the germline V gene are LGHNT and FRNRAP. PCR primers comprised 60 Vbeta and 13 Jbeta primers. Some clones are missing from TCRdb's copy, which holds only in-frame ones; the method was immunoSEQ multiplex PCR. Of about 150,000 clones in the sample, roughly 77% were seen once. In this sample, this clone turned up once. As yet, its antigen is unknown. Sequences were obtained from PBMCs. The receptor's source is a man aged 30 to 45 in good health and CMV-seropositive. J is TRBJ1-1 and V is TRBV12-5; maybe TRBD1 (6 bases). CDR3 nucleotide sequence: TGTGCTAGCGGCTCGGACAGACCCAAAGCTTTCTTT. Translated, it gives CASGSDRPKAFF.